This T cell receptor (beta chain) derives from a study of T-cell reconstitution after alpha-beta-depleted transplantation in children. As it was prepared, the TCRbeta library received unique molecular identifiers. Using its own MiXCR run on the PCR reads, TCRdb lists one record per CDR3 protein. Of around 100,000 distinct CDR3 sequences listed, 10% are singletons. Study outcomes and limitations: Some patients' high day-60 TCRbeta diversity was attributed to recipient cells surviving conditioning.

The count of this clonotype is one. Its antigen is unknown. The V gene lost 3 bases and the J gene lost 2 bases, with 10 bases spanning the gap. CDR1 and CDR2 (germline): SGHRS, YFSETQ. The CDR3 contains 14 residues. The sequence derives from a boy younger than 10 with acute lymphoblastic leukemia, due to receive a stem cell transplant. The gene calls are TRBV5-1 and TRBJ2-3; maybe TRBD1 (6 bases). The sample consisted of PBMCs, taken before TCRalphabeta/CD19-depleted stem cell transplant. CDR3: CASSSQGSTDTQYF. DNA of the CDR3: TGCGCCAGCAGCTCACAGGGATCCACAGATACGCAGTATTTT.